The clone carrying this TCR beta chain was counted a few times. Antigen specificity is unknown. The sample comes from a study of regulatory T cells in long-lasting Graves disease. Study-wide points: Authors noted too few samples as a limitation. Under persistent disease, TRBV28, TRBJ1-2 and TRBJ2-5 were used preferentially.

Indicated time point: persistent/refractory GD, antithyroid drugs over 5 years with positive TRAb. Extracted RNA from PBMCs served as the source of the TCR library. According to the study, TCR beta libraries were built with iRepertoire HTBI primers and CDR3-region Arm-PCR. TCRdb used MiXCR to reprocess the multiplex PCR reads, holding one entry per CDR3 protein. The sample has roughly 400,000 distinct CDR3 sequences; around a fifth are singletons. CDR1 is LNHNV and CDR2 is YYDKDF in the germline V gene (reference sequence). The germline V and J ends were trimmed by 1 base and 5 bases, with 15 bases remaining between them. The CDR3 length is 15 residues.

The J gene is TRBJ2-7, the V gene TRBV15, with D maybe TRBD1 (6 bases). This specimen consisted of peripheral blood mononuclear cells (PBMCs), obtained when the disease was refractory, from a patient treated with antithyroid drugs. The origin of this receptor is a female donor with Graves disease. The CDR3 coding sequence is TGTGCCACCAGCAGAGGAAGGGACAATATCCACGAGCAGTACTTC. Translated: CATSRGRDNIHEQYF.